This note documents a single T cell receptor beta chain sequence. This entry comes from a study of blood T cell repertoires in COVID-19. TCRdb's table, derived via immunoSEQ multiplex PCR, lists solely in-frame clones and lacks some. The table has approximately 490,000 clones, roughly 90% seen once. V was pared by 5 bases and J by 2 bases, with 6 bases between. This CDR3 spans 12 amino acids. The genes are TRBV12-3 or TRBV12-4 and TRBJ1-1; D unclear. This TCR derives from a woman between 18 and 30 years old who had recovered from COVID-19. The sample comprised PBMCs or T cells enriched from blood (not recorded which). For the CDR3, the DNA is TGTGCCAGCAGTCCCCCTAACACTGAAGCTTTCTTT. Protein sequence: CASSPPNTEAFF.